Listed below are T cell receptor beta chains from one sample, sequenced in a study of T cells and Merkel cell carcinoma outcomes. The method was immunoSEQ multiplex PCR; TCRdb's version includes in-frame clones alone and lacks a portion of them. The table shows over 750 clones, with around 90% occurring only once. The sample consisted of tumor tissue from Merkel cell carcinoma. The source of these receptors is a human donor with Merkel cell carcinoma. Each CDR3 is given without its conserved first and last residue. D genes are given only for firm matches.

j_call d_call v_call cdr3_length cdr3_aa
TRBJ1-1 NA TRBV20-1 9 SARDLSGSE
TRBJ1-1 TRBD1 TRBV6-5 11 ASSTGGWTEAF
TRBJ1-4 NA TRBV21-1 15 ASRKPKLEPTNEKLF
TRBJ2-1 TRBD1 TRBV9 16 ASSVRFTRDRSYNEQF
TRBJ1-1 NA TRBV7-9 12 ASSLAWGRGEAF
TRBJ2-7 TRBD1 TRBV28 12 ASSRGQRLYEQY
TRBJ1-3 NA TRBV2 12 ASSEWGSGNTIY
TRBJ2-3 NA TRBV7-2 11 ASDLTSTDTQY
TRBJ2-5 TRBD1 TRBV18 14 ASSPRTGAPGETQY
TRBJ1-1 NA TRBV9 10 ASSGGTTEAF
TRBJ2-3 NA TRBV7-2 13 ASSLQAGPTDTQY
TRBJ2-7 TRBD2 TRBV5-1 12 ASSLSGRLHEQY
TRBJ2-7 NA TRBV27 13 ASSPLSAGNYEQY
TRBJ2-1 NA TRBV29-1 13 SVEFREGMGNEQF
TRBJ2-1 TRBD2 TRBV29-1 12 SVNTSGAYNEQF
TRBJ2-2 TRBD1 TRBV18 14 ASSLQGSGLTGELF
TRBJ2-1 TRBD2 TRBV29-1 19 SVEDPGTSGRAANYGNEQF
TRBJ2-2 NA TRBV4-3 12 ASKSGGYGGELF
TRBJ2-2 NA TRBV11-3 14 ASGGSWGGDTGELF
TRBJ2-5 NA TRBV20-1 8 SARDWTQY
TRBJ1-5 NA TRBV10-3 11 AISESRNQPQH
TRBJ2-1 NA TRBV11-2 11 ASSLLSGVEQF
TRBJ2-1 NA TRBV9 9 ASSYAGEQF
TRBJ2-7 NA TRBV7-6 11 ASSLGKPYEQY
TRBJ2-7 TRBD2 TRBV19 14 ASSRLGTSGTNEQY
TRBJ2-7 NA TRBV7-9 12 ASSFEKGSYEQY
TRBJ2-7 TRBD1 TRBV4-2 13 ASSQGDSWVYEQY
TRBJ2-3 TRBD2 TRBV18 15 ASSRFLAGENPDTQY